This T cell receptor (beta chain) was recovered during a study of T cells in localized non-small cell lung cancer. Broader study findings: Higher adjacent-lung clonality was associated with shorter survival.

As concerns this clone: Its antigen remains unidentified.

Here immunoSEQ multiplex PCR was the method, and the copy in TCRdb shows in-frame clones only, minus some. In the table there are tens of thousands of clones, more than 75% of which are singletons. Trimming shortened V by 3 bases and J by 1 base, and 4 bases separated the two germline ends. The CDR3 consists of 14 residues. Germline V gene data show CDR1 as LNHDA and CDR2 as SQIVND (reference sequence). The V and J genes are TRBV19 and TRBJ2-6, with no clear D. The source material was PBMCs, sampled before any cancer treatment. This TCR was sampled from a man aged 35-69 years with stage II squamous cell lung carcinoma. The DNA for the CDR3 is TGTGCCAGTAGTATGTTGTCTGGGGCCAACGTCCTGACTTTC. Protein product: CASSMLSGANVLTF.